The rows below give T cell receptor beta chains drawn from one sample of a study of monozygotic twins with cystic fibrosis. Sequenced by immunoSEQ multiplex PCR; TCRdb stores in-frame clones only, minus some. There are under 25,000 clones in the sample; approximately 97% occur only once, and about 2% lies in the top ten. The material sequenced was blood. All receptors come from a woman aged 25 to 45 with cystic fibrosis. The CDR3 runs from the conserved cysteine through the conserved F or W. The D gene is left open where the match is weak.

CASSPRSGQRNTEAFF | TRBV5-1 | NA
CASIKPHLGGETQYF | TRBV2 | TRBD2
CANKTGVIVYGYTF | TRBV21-1 | NA
CASSSGTASYNEQFF | TRBV7-6 | TRBD1
CAWAGSTGRSQPQHF | TRBV30 | TRBD1
CASSLRVLNTEAFF | TRBV5-1 | NA
CASSFLLEAFF | TRBV28 | NA
CASSLIGTSGYEQYF | TRBV7-9 | TRBD2
CASRTSGMVGNEQFF | TRBV2 | NA
CASSYLSTAYEQYF | TRBV7-8 | NA
CASSPPQETQYF | TRBV18 | NA
CASSLVSGVTEAFF | TRBV5-1 | NA
CASSHWTSGGANTGELFF | TRBV7-2 | TRBD2
CASSEGQATSSGANVLTF | TRBV6-1 | NA
CASSIVGLSLTQAFF | TRBV19 | NA
CASSYSLSGLGYGYTF | TRBV6-5 | NA
CASSAGQGAGIGEKLFF | TRBV2 | TRBD1
CASSLRGPPGNSPLHF | TRBV27 | NA
CASSLGQNYEQYF | TRBV11-3 | NA
CASSFSGGDGETQYF | TRBV5-1 | TRBD2
CATSSGQGAGNTIYF | TRBV15 | TRBD1
CASSLLGQGNEKLFF | TRBV5-8 | NA
CASSQDDQRRETQYF | TRBV4-1 | NA
CASSQYGAANYGYTF | TRBV14 | NA
CASSLGPQLPQHF | TRBV28 | NA
CAISRPRQGAYGYTF | TRBV10-3 | TRBD1
CASTTDSYNSPLHF | TRBV7-2 | NA
CASTLSGHGNEKLFF | TRBV13 | NA
CASSQDYYSGRDYTYEQYF | TRBV4-3 | TRBD2
CASSLGTGQGIENIQYF | TRBV7-9 | TRBD1
CASSSWTSDTDTQYF | TRBV13 | TRBD2
CASTQPGTGASHGAFF | TRBV2 | TRBD1
CASNIAGGLSYEQYF | TRBV2 | TRBD2
CASSPSREQPYGYTF | TRBV18 | NA
CASSYSGSAGGYTF | TRBV6-5 | NA
CASSPLPGLGTSPLHF | TRBV18 | NA
CAFSGGSYEQYF | TRBV30 | TRBD2
CASSLGQGARDTQYF | TRBV5-1 | TRBD1
CASSRKGAYEQYF | TRBV28 | NA
CASSIDSKGSYEQYF | TRBV19 | NA
CASSYYVGQGASYEQYF | TRBV7-8 | TRBD1
CASSLDSRQGGTGELFF | TRBV5-4 | TRBD1
CASSQDRVGGVGEKLFF | TRBV4-1 | NA
CASSQQGNQPQHF | TRBV7-2 | NA
CASSLDIPRGVKETQYF | TRBV5-1 | NA
CASSLAGNGANEKLFF | TRBV7-6 | NA
CASKAGGANVLTF | TRBV2 | NA
CASSQGRGHGYTF | TRBV14 | NA
CASSQAASLAYDVEQYF | TRBV4-2 | NA
CASRTGTGEKLFF | TRBV6-5 | TRBD1
CATSREFRGGQPQHF | TRBV15 | NA
CASRNWAGTSSYNEQFF | TRBV2 | NA
CASSSTMSSYEQYF | TRBV18 | NA
CASSLVGMNTEAFF | TRBV5-1 | NA
CASSLGQSNQPQHF | TRBV27 | NA